This TCR beta chain was sequenced for a study of blood T cell repertoires in COVID-19. Study-level information: From the United States, Italy and Spain came samples of acute and convalescent COVID-19. From T cells, B-cell-depleted T cells, or PBMCs came the material, which was cDNA or gDNA.

The CDR3 spans 16 residues. Germline-derived CDR1 and CDR2 are LGHNA and YSLEER. Trimming shortened V by 1 base and J by 2 bases, and 15 bases separated the two germline ends. As processed by the authors: Nucleated cell number was recorded as an estimate derived from reference gene primer amplification. TCRdb's copy holds only in-frame clones and misses some; the assay was immunoSEQ multiplex PCR. The V and J calls and the clone size are those of that table, but D and trimming were determined from the DNA. The sample has about 140,000 clones, roughly 80% seen once. J is TRBJ2-7 and V is TRBV4-3; weak D call: TRBD2 (6 bases). This TCR was recovered from a woman aged 55-70 years with acute or convalescent COVID-19. What was sequenced was peripheral blood. Here the CDR3 reads CASSQAAGIGAYEQYF. In DNA, the CDR3 is TGCGCCAGCAGCCAAGCTGCGGGGATCGGTGCCTACGAGCAGTACTTC.